This T cell receptor (beta chain) was sequenced for a study of cytomegalovirus exposure and HLA in healthy donors. TCRdb's copy holds only in-frame clones and misses some; the assay was immunoSEQ multiplex PCR. The sample consists of 100,000 to 150,000 clones, about nine tenths of them appearing once. Germline V gene sequence: CDR1 DFQATT, CDR2 SNEGSKA (reference sequence). Trimming took 6 bases from V and 9 from J, leaving 14 bases between them. There are 11 residues in the CDR3. The source of this sequence is a woman younger than 30 in good health and CMV-seronegative. The sequencing sample was made of PBMCs. V usage is TRBV20-1 and J usage is TRBJ1-1; tentative D call: TRBD1 (6 bases). The chain's CDR3 is CSALGGLQAFF. For the CDR3, the DNA is TGCAGTGCCCTCGGGGGGCTCCAAGCTTTCTTT.